The entry below describes one T cell receptor (beta chain). No antigen is known for it. Other DNA sequences in the same sample also yield this CDR3. Every bit of the isolated RNA underwent reverse transcription, so sequencing read expressed TCRB transcripts. Repertoires were generated with immunoSEQ multiplex PCR, while TCRdb's copy carries only in-frame clones and drops some. The table lists hundreds of thousands of clones, around 13% of them singletons. This entry is derived from a study of beta chain features in type 1 diabetes. The study's findings and limits: The study left unresolved whether HLA type influences TCRB rearrangement. Sequencing of cDNA might inflate the share of cells that strongly express TCR.

Donors underwent one heparinised blood draw, about 120 mL on average. The germline CDR1 and CDR2 sequences are SGDLS and YYNGEE. The CDR3 has 15 residues. The germline V and J ends were trimmed by 0 bases and 0 bases, with 7 bases remaining between them. The sequenced sample was naive CD4+ T cells from blood. The rearrangement uses TRBV9 and TRBJ2-1; D uncertain. The receptor was derived from a man younger than 40 in good health. CDR3 protein: CASSVVPSSYNEQFF. CDR3 DNA sequence: TGTGCCAGCAGCGTAGTCCCCAGCTCCTACAATGAGCAGTTCTTC.